The sample holds a few counts of the clone carrying this TCR beta chain. Its target is unknown. Investigators prepared the TCR beta libraries by applying iRepertoire HTBI primers and Arm-PCR of CDR3 regions. TCRdb reprocessed the multiplex PCR reads via MiXCR and lists one record per CDR3 protein. The repertoire includes approximately 350,000 distinct CDR3 sequences, about an eighth of them detected once, and under 20% sits in the top ten. Indicated time point: newly diagnosed GD, antithyroid drugs for less than 3 months. Making the TCR library involved RNA that had been extracted from PBMCs. This specimen belongs to a study of regulatory T cells in long-lasting Graves disease. Trimming pared 6 bases from V and 2 bases from J, leaving 8 bases between. The germline gives CDR1 MNHNS, CDR2 SASEGT. This CDR3 has 12 amino acids. Findings and limits, study-wide: It was possible that the small sample size reduced accuracy.

Separately, the same data were catalogued under a study of T cells in Graves' hyperthyroidism and ophthalmopathy. As that report states: With the HTBI primer set, the TCR CDR3 went through a first round of RT-PCR. For ophthalmopathy, model prediction preceded onset by a median around six months.

This sample comprised peripheral blood mononuclear cells (PBMCs), obtained at new diagnosis, from a patient treated with antithyroid drugs. V gene TRBV6-1 combines with J gene TRBJ2-7; no clear D gene. This clonotype originated in a woman between 18 and 29 years old with Graves disease. The CDR3 DNA reads TGTGCCAGCAGAACTCTCCCCTACGAGCAGTACTTC. This codes for CASRTLPYEQYF.